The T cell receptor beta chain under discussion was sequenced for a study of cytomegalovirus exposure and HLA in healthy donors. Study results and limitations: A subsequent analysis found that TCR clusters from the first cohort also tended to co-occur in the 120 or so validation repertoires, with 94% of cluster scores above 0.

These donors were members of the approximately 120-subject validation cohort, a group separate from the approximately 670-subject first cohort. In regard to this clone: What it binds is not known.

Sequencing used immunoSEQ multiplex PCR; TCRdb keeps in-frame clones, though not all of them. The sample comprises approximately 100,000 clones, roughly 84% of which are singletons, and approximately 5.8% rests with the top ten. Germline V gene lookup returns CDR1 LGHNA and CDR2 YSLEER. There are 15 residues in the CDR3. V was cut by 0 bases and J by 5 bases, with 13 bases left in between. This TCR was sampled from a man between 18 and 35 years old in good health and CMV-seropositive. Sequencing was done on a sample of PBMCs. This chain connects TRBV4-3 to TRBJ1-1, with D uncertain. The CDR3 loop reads CASSQEWQDRTEAFF. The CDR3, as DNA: TGCGCCAGCAGCCAAGAATGGCAGGATAGGACTGAAGCTTTCTTT.